Listed below are T cell receptor beta chains from one sample, sequenced in a study of human T cells and chemical hapten exposure. MiXCR, run by TCRdb on the RACE reads, gives a single entry per CDR3 protein. The table has 85,000 to 100,000 distinct CDR3 sequences, more than 10% seen once. The source material was whole blood, sampled in connection with sensitization to the hapten diphenylcyclopropenone (DPC). Receptors were obtained from a woman aged 55-70 years with alopecia areata. Some clones in this sample may be carry-over from other donors' samples. Both conserved end residues are part of each CDR3. A D gene is named only where the DNA matches it firmly. A row's size may be missing; if present it is once, few, many or a size class.

D	V	size	J	CDR3	DNA
-	TRBV7-9	many	TRBJ2-4	CASQPTGNIQYF	TGTGCCAGCCAACCTACAGGGAACATTCAGTACTTC
TRBD1	TRBV18	many	TRBJ2-1	CASSLRTWDRSGGEQFF	TGTGCCAGCTCCCTACGAACATGGGACAGGAGTGGTGGGGAGCAGTTCTTC
-	TRBV10-3	few	TRBJ1-5	CAISEGRYSNQPQHF	TGTGCCATCAGTGAGGGACGATATAGCAATCAGCCCCAGCATTTT
-	TRBV20-1	-	TRBJ1-2	CSAPEPYRKGYTF	TGCAGTGCTCCGGAACCCTATCGGAAGGGCTACACCTTC
-	TRBV30	-	TRBJ1-1	CAWSIGLGTEAFF	TGTGCCTGGAGTATAGGGTTGGGCACTGAAGCTTTCTTT
TRBD2	TRBV11-2	many	TRBJ2-7	CASSPEKRGHIYEQYF	TGTGCCAGCAGCCCGGAGAAGCGGGGGCACATCTACGAGCAGTACTTC
-	TRBV20-1	-	TRBJ1-1	CSASKGTAINTEAFF	TGCAGTGCTAGTAAGGGCACAGCGATTAACACTGAAGCTTTCTTT
TRBD2	TRBV3-1	many	TRBJ2-7	CASSQSPPGLVGEQYF	TGTGCCAGCAGCCAATCTCCCCCGGGACTAGTGGGCGAGCAGTACTTC
-	TRBV7-2	-	TRBJ2-7	CASSPGRVSRQYF	TGTGCCAGCAGCCCAGGACGGGTGTCACGGCAGTACTTC
TRBD2	TRBV7-3	-	TRBJ2-7	CASSSLAAGHEQYF	TGTGCCAGCAGCTCACTAGCGGCTGGGCACGAGCAGTACTTC